One sample yielded the 16 T cell receptor beta chains listed below, sequenced in a study of T cell repertoires in cytomegalovirus infection (dated by TCRdb to between 2018 and 2021). TCRdb records Illumina HiSeq 1500 as the sequencer. TCRdb applied fastp at Q25 and MiXCR to the public reads, then kept only in-frame beta chains. Rows are combined by CDR3 protein, so each entry shows the most common genes and DNA. This sample lists 450,000 to 650,000 distinct CDR3 sequences; roughly 29% were detected once. The top ten clones comprise roughly an eighth of the sample. Sequencing used PBMCs. The receptors were sampled from a human donor in good health (CMV status not recorded). Some clones in this sample may be carry-over from other donors' samples.

Comment on this clonotype: One end of the junction varies from germline; a read error may be responsible. This chain connects TRBV6-2 or TRBV6-3 to TRBJ2-1; 11 bases agree with TRBD2. Germline V gene sequence: CDR1 MNHEY, CDR2 SVGEGT. The CDR3 consists of 13 residues. CDR3 sequence (DNA): TGTGCCACCACGACCGGGACTAGCGGTTCCCCCGCCTTC. This encodes CATTTGTSGSPAF.

There are a few counts of this clonotype. This chain uses TRBV20-1 with TRBJ2-5, with D hard to call. V was cut by 1 base and J by 9 bases, with 15 bases left in between. Germline lookup yields CDR1 DFQATT and CDR2 SNEGSKA (reference sequence). The CDR3 extends over 13 amino acids. The CDR3 is CSARGMVQGPQYF. In DNA form, the CDR3 reads TGCAGTGCTAGAGGCATGGTACAAGGCCCCCAGTACTTC.

V and J are TRBV7-2 and TRBJ2-4; TRBD2 might be the D (5 bases). The CDR3 is 15 residues long. V lost 5 bases, J lost 3 bases, and 14 bases lay in between. Looked up from germline, CDR1 is SGHTA and CDR2 is FQGNSA. The CDR3 DNA reads TGTGCCAGCAGCGCGGCCCGTGGGAGCAAAAACATTCAGTACTTC. Translation gives CASSAARGSKNIQYF. Complete variable domain (other parts from reference TRBV7-2 and TRBJ2-4): GAGVSQSPSNKVTEKGKDVELRCDPISGHTALYWYRQSLGQGLEFLIYFQGNSAPDKSGLPSDRFSAERTGGSVSTLTIQRTQQEDSAVYLCASSAARGSKNIQYFGAGTRLSVL.

The chain carries TRBV2 and TRBJ2-5, with 10 bases fitting TRBD2. The V gene end was trimmed by 9 bases and the J gene end by 4 bases; junction bases not matched to a gene: 5. The length of the CDR3 is 13 residues. Germline V gene lookup returns CDR1 SNHLY and CDR2 FYNNEI. As DNA, the CDR3 is TGTGCCAGAAGGACTAGCGGCACAGAGACCCAGTACTTC. It specifies CARRTSGTETQYF.

V and J are TRBV6-5 and TRBJ2-1, with 9 bases identical to TRBD1. This CDR3 has 14 amino acids. Trimming at V came to 4 bases and at J to 2 bases, leaving 0 bases not matched to a gene. Per germline, CDR1 MNHEY and CDR2 SVGAGI. The CDR3 loop reads CASSWDRAYNEQFF. The CDR3 DNA reads TGTGCCAGCAGTTGGGACAGGGCCTACAATGAGCAGTTCTTC.

The rearrangement links TRBV28 to TRBJ2-5; 10 bases line up with TRBD2. CDR3 length: 15 residues. Trimming cost V 1 base and J 6 bases; bases outside gene matches: 5. The germline V gene encodes CDR1 MDHEN and CDR2 SYDVKM. The CDR3: CASSLFASGSQTQYF. In DNA, the CDR3 is TGTGCCAGCAGTTTATTTGCTAGCGGGAGTCAGACCCAGTACTTC.

The V call is TRBV4-3, the J call TRBJ2-1; 9 bases are a match to TRBD2. Germline CDR1 and CDR2: LGHNA and YSLEER. The V gene end was trimmed by 0 bases and the J gene end by 1 base; junction bases not matched to a gene: 7. The CDR3 length is 18 residues. The CDR3 loop reads CASSQDLWTSVSYNEQFF. CDR3 nucleotide sequence: TGCGCCAGCAGCCAAGATCTATGGACTAGCGTTTCCTACAATGAGCAGTTCTTC.

In this sample, this clonotype turned up a few times. The V call is TRBV6-5, the J call TRBJ2-7, with D perhaps TRBD2 (6 bases). Germline CDR1 is MNHEY and CDR2 is SVGAGI. V was clipped by 5 bases and J by 1 base, with 18 bases between them. The CDR3 sequence is 16 residues long. DNA for the CDR3: TGTGCCAGCAGTCCCCTCGCGGTAGCGGTATCCTACGAGCAGTACGTC. Protein sequence: CASSPLAVAVSYEQYV.

The rearrangement uses TRBV10-2 and TRBJ2-1; TRBD2 matches at 9 bases. The V and J ends lost 6 bases and 6 bases, in that order; junction bases with no gene match: 6. The CDR3 is made up of 14 amino acids. Germline V gene data show CDR1 as WSHSY and CDR2 as SAAADI. CDR3: CASRTSGLFNEQFF. CDR3 DNA sequence: TGCGCCAGCAGGACTAGCGGACTCTTCAATGAGCAGTTCTTC.

The CDR3 nucleotides are TGTGCCAGTAGTATGGTGACAACTGAAGCTTTCTTT. It specifies CASSMVTTEAFF. The chain carries TRBV19 and TRBJ1-1; D unclear. Between the trimmed V and J ends, which lost 3 bases and 5 bases, there was a span of 7 bases. Germline assignment: CDR1 LNHDA and CDR2 SQIVND (reference sequence). This CDR3 comprises 12 residues.

The chain carries TRBV20-1 and TRBJ2-1; possibly TRBD2 for D (6 bases). The CDR3 totals 16 residues. Germline V gives CDR1 DFQATT, CDR2 SNEGSKA (reference sequence). The V and J ends lost 0 bases and 3 bases respectively, with 15 bases between them. The CDR3 region has the DNA TGCAGTGCTAGAGATTGGAAAGCGGGCGACTACAATGAGCAGTTCTTC. Translated: CSARDWKAGDYNEQFF.

V is TRBV7-9 and J is TRBJ2-7, with D possibly being TRBD1 or TRBD2 (5 bases each). V lost 3 bases and J lost 2, with 11 bases in between. The CDR3 is 14 amino acids. Looked up from germline, CDR1 is SEHNR and CDR2 is FQNEAQ (reference sequence). The CDR3 spells CASSLGDGPYEQYF. CDR3 in DNA: TGTGCCAGCAGCTTGGGGGACGGTCCCTACGAGCAGTACTTC.

The V gene is TRBV6-2 or TRBV6-3, the J gene TRBJ2-6; no definite D call. This CDR3 spans 15 amino acids. V was shortened by 7 bases and J by 1 base, with 11 bases between the two germline ends. CDR1 and CDR2 from the germline V gene are MNHEY and SVGEGT. The CDR3 spells CASNDLGSGANVLTF. The CDR3 nucleotides read TGTGCCAGCAATGACCTCGGGTCTGGGGCCAACGTCCTGACTTTC.

The chain couples TRBV4-2 to TRBJ1-2, with TRBD1 matching 8 bases. V dropped 0 bases and J dropped 4; count of bases not matched to a gene: 10. This CDR3 is 17 amino acids long. Germline assignment: CDR1 LGHNA and CDR2 YNFKEQ. This chain's CDR3 is CASSQDTRGQGAYGYTF. The CDR3 DNA is TGTGCCAGCAGCCAAGATACCCGTGGGCAGGGGGCCTATGGCTACACCTTC.

This chain connects TRBV2 to TRBJ2-1; TRBD1 or TRBD2 may be the D gene (5 bases each). The CDR3 sequence is 14 residues long. The germline gives CDR1 SNHLY, CDR2 FYNNEI. The germline V and J ends were trimmed by 7 bases and 1 base, with 11 bases remaining between them. CDR3: CASMGVGSYNEQFF. The CDR3 nucleotides read TGTGCCAGCATGGGGGTGGGGTCCTACAATGAGCAGTTCTTC.

This clonotype was picked up a small number of times. The chain joins TRBV6-2 or TRBV6-3 to TRBJ2-5; unclear D gene. The CDR3 is 12 residues long. Germline V CDR1 and CDR2: MNHEY, SVGEGT. V dropped 6 bases and J dropped 5 bases, with 10 bases sitting between them. CDR3 nucleotides: TGTGCCAGCAGGACCTCGCGGGAGACCCAGTACTTC. Its protein is CASRTSRETQYF.